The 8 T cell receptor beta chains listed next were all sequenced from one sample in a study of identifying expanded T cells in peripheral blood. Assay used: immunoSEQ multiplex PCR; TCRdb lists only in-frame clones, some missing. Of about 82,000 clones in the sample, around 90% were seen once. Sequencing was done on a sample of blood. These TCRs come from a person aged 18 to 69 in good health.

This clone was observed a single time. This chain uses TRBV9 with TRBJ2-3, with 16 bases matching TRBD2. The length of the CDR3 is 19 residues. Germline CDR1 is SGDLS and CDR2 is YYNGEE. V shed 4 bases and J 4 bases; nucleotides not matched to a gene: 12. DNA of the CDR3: TGTGCCAGCAGCCCAGCTGGGACTAGCGGGAGGGAAGGCGCAGATACGCAGTATTTT. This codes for CASSPAGTSGREGADTQYF.

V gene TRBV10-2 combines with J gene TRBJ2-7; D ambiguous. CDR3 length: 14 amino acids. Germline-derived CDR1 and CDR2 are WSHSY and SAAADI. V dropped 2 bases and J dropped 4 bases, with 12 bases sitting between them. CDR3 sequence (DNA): TGCGCCAGCAGTGAGAGGTTGGATTCGTACGAGCAGTACTTC. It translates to CASSERLDSYEQYF.

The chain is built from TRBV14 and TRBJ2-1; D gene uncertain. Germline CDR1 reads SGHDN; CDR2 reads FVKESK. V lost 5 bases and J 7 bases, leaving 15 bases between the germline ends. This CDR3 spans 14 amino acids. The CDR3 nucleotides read TGTGCCAGCAGCACACGTGCCGGGCGGAATGAGCAGTTCTTC. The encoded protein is CASSTRAGRNEQFF.

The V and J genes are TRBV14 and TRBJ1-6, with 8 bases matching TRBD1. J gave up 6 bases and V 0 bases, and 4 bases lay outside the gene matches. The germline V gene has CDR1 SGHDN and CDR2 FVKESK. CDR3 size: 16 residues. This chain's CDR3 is CASSQDPDRANSPLHF. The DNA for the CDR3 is TGTGCCAGCAGCCAAGACCCGGACAGGGCTAATTCACCCCTCCACTTT.

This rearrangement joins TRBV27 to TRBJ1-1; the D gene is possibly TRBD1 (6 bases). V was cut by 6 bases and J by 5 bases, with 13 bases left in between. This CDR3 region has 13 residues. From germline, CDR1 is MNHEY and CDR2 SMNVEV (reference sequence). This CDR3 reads CASSPTGITEAFF. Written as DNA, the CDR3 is TGTGCCAGCAGCCCTACAGGGATTACTGAAGCTTTCTTT.

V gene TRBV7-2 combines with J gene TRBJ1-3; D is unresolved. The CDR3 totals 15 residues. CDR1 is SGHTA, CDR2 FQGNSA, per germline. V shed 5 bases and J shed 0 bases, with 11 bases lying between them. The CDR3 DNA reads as TGTGCCAGCAGCGATGTCAGGAGCTCTGGAAACACCATATATTTT. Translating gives CASSDVRSSGNTIYF. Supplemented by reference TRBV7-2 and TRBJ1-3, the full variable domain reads GAGVSQSPSNKVTEKGKDVELRCDPISGHTALYWYRQSLGQGLEFLIYFQGNSAPDKSGLPSDRFSAERTGGSVSTLTIQRTQQEDSAVYLCASSDVRSSGNTIYFGEGSWLTVV.

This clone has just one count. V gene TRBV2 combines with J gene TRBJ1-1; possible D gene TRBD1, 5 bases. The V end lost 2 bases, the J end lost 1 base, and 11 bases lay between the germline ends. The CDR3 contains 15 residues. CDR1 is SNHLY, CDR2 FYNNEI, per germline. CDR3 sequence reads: CASSEMGLENTEAFF. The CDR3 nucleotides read TGTGCCAGCAGTGAAATGGGACTGGAGAACACTGAAGCTTTCTTT.

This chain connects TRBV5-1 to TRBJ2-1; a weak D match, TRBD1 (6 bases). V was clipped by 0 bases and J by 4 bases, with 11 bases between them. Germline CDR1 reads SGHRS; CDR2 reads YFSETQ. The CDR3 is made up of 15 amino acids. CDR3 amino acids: CASSLGTESYNEQFF. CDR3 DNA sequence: TGCGCCAGCAGCTTGGGGACAGAGAGTTACAATGAGCAGTTCTTC.